A selection of T cell receptor beta chains follows, all from one sample in a study of metastatic and nonmetastatic thyroid tumors. TCRdb reassembled clones from the PCR reads with MiXCR. The sample lists roughly 71,000 clones; around 20% were seen once. Material: blood. These receptors all come from a female donor with papillary thyroid cancer or a benign thyroid nodule (not recorded which). Some clones in this sample may be carry-over from other donors' samples. The CDR3 runs from the conserved cysteine through the conserved F or W. The order of the fields is J gene, V gene, clone size, D gene, CDR3 protein, CDR3 DNA. D genes are given only for firm matches. Clone size is not always given. Where it is, it says once, few, many or a class for expanded clones.

j_call: TRBJ2-5
v_call: TRBV18
clone_size: once
d_call: TRBD1
cdr3_aa: CASSRGTGGSSETQYF
cdr3_nt: TGTGCCAGCTCACGAGGGACAGGGGGAAGTTCCGAGACCCAGTACTTC

j_call: TRBJ2-7
v_call: TRBV19
clone_size: few
d_call: .
cdr3_aa: CASSISVGSAPEQYF
cdr3_nt: TGTGCCAGTAGTATCTCGGTGGGGTCCGCTCCAGAGCAGTACTTC

j_call: TRBJ2-7
v_call: TRBV12-3/TRBV12-4
clone_size: .
d_call: .
cdr3_aa: CASSPFSVYEQYF
cdr3_nt: TGTGCCAGCAGTCCCTTCTCAGTCTACGAGCAGTACTTC

j_call: TRBJ2-1
v_call: TRBV15
clone_size: many
d_call: TRBD1
cdr3_aa: CATSSTGQGYNEQFF
cdr3_nt: TGTGCCACCAGCAGCACGGGACAGGGTTACAATGAGCAGTTCTTC

j_call: TRBJ1-1
v_call: TRBV20-1
clone_size: few
d_call: TRBD1
cdr3_aa: CSARDRARGWDTEAFF
cdr3_nt: TGCAGTGCTAGAGACCGTGCCAGGGGGTGGGACACTGAAGCTTTCTTT

j_call: TRBJ2-1
v_call: TRBV3-2
clone_size: many
d_call: .
cdr3_aa: CASSLRTGGGFINEQFF
cdr3_nt: TGTGCCAGCAGCTTACGGACTGGGGGGGGGTTTATAAATGAGCAGTTCTTC

j_call: TRBJ1-6
v_call: TRBV7-9
clone_size: many
d_call: .
cdr3_aa: CASSLVSGYNSPLHF
cdr3_nt: TGTGCCAGCAGCTTAGTTTCCGGCTATAATTCACCCCTCCACTTT

j_call: TRBJ1-5
v_call: TRBV12-3/TRBV12-4
clone_size: .
d_call: .
cdr3_aa: CASSSHGSGNQPQHF
cdr3_nt: TGTGCCAGCAGTTCTCATGGATCAGGGAATCAGCCCCAGCATTTT

j_call: TRBJ2-7
v_call: TRBV30
clone_size: many
d_call: TRBD1
cdr3_aa: CAWSSGQGSSYEQYF
cdr3_nt: TGTGCCTGGAGTTCAGGACAGGGCAGCTCCTACGAGCAGTACTTC

j_call: TRBJ1-5
v_call: TRBV30
clone_size: .
d_call: .
cdr3_aa: CAWSLSSNQPQNF
cdr3_nt: TGTGCCTGGAGTTTGAGTAGCAATCAGCCGCAGAATTTT

j_call: TRBJ1-2
v_call: TRBV4-1
clone_size: .
d_call: TRBD1
cdr3_aa: CASSPGSFRDRGDYGYTF
cdr3_nt: TGCGCCAGCAGCCCCGGAAGTTTCCGGGACAGGGGGGACTATGGCTACACCTTC

j_call: TRBJ2-7
v_call: TRBV19
clone_size: many
d_call: TRBD1
cdr3_aa: CASTMSGTGDYEQYF
cdr3_nt: TGTGCCAGTACCATGTCCGGGACAGGGGATTACGAGCAGTACTTC

j_call: TRBJ2-5
v_call: TRBV19
clone_size: .
d_call: TRBD2
cdr3_aa: CASSPSSGGQQETQYF
cdr3_nt: TGTGCCAGTAGCCCCTCTAGCGGGGGGCAACAAGAGACCCAGTACTTC

j_call: TRBJ1-6
v_call: TRBV5-5
clone_size: many
d_call: .
cdr3_aa: CASSNYNSPLHF
cdr3_nt: TGTGCCAGCAGCAACTATAATTCACCCCTCCACTTT

j_call: TRBJ2-7
v_call: TRBV7-6
clone_size: many
d_call: TRBD2
cdr3_aa: CASSLGEGGRGQYF
cdr3_nt: TGTGCCAGCAGCTTAGGTGAGGGAGGGCGCGGGCAGTACTTC

j_call: TRBJ2-7
v_call: TRBV27
clone_size: many
d_call: .
cdr3_aa: CASIGAYEQYF
cdr3_nt: TGTGCCAGCATAGGGGCTTACGAGCAGTACTTC

j_call: TRBJ1-4
v_call: TRBV7-9
clone_size: many
d_call: .
cdr3_aa: CASSLKGGDEKLFF
cdr3_nt: TGTGCCAGCAGCTTAAAGGGAGGGGATGAAAAACTGTTTTTT

j_call: TRBJ2-7
v_call: TRBV6-2/TRBV6-3
clone_size: few
d_call: TRBD1
cdr3_aa: CASSYASGQHEQYF
cdr3_nt: TGTGCCAGCAGTTACGCCTCGGGACAGCACGAGCAGTACTTC